The 11 T cell receptor beta chains reported below all come from one sample, sequenced in a study of beta chain features in type 1 diabetes. The study reverse transcribed the entire isolated RNA, so it sequenced expressed TCRB transcripts. Generated by immunoSEQ multiplex PCR, the TCRdb table keeps only in-frame clones and is missing some. The table records 50,000 or so clones, approximately 44% of them present only once. Findings and limits, study-wide: TCRB CDR3s were moderately but significantly shorter in Type 1 diabetes patients in all four CD4+ subsets.

These receptors have no known antigen. The sequencing sample was made of stem cell memory CD4+ T cells from blood. These receptors were obtained from a man younger than 40 with type 1 diabetes.

This clone has a handful of counts. The rearrangement uses TRBV7-2 and TRBJ2-5; D is ambiguous. Germline V lookup: CDR1 SGHTA, CDR2 FQGNSA. V dropped 5 bases and J dropped 1 base, with 8 bases sitting between them. The CDR3 loop spans 13 amino acids. Here the CDR3 reads CASSPGSQETQYF. As DNA, the CDR3 is TGTGCCAGCAGCCCCGGTAGCCAAGAGACCCAGTACTTC.

The chain joins TRBV11-2 to TRBJ1-5; the match to TRBD1 covers 10 bases. The germline gives CDR1 SGHAT, CDR2 FQNNGV. This CDR3 is 14 amino acids long. Losses at the gene ends were 3 bases for V and 5 bases for J; bases not matched to a gene: 1. The CDR3 loop is CASSFGQGDQPQHF. Written as DNA, the CDR3 is TGTGCCAGCAGCTTCGGACAGGGGGATCAGCCCCAGCATTTT.

CDR3 region: CASSFGRVETQYF. The CDR3 DNA sequence: TGCGCCAGCAGCTTTGGGAGGGTGGAGACCCAGTACTTC. The J gene is TRBJ2-5, the V gene TRBV5-1; 7 nucleotides agree with TRBD2. Trimming took 2 bases from V and 5 from J; bases not matched to a gene: 3. This CDR3 is 13 amino acids long. Per the germline V gene, CDR1 is SGHRS and CDR2 is YFSETQ.

The genes are TRBV19 and TRBJ1-5; TRBD1 matches at 7 bases. V lost 6 bases to trimming and J lost 3 bases; unmatched junction nucleotides: 5. The CDR3 runs 14 residues. CDR1 is LNHDA and CDR2 is SQIVND in the germline V gene (reference sequence). CDR3 protein: CASRRGQDNQPQHF. CDR3 in DNA: TGTGCCAGTAGGCGAGGACAGGACAATCAGCCCCAGCATTTT.

This clone was found a few times. The chain recombines TRBV10-3 with TRBJ1-1; 7 nucleotides line up with TRBD1. The CDR3 contains 13 residues. The germline CDR1 and CDR2 sequences are ENHRY and SYGVKD. V shed 5 bases and J 3 bases; nucleotides not matched to a gene: 3. Here the CDR3 reads CAISRQGDTEAFF. Written as DNA, the CDR3 is TGTGCCATCAGTCGTCAGGGGGACACTGAAGCTTTCTTT.

This clone has just a few counts. The chain recombines TRBV4-1 with TRBJ2-5; 9 positions match TRBD2. V gave up 1 base and J gave up 6 bases; unmatched junction bases: 6. This CDR3 is built from 15 residues. The V gene's germline CDR1 is MGHRA and CDR2 YSYEKL. CDR3 sequence (DNA): TGCGCCAGCAGCCAAGTTCTAGCGGGAAGGAAGACCCAGTACTTC. Translating it yields CASSQVLAGRKTQYF.

The chain employs TRBV28 and TRBJ2-7, with 10 bases that match TRBD1. The CDR3 covers 15 residues. V was clipped by 5 bases and J by 4 bases; unmatched bases: 8. Germline V lookup: CDR1 MDHEN, CDR2 SYDVKM. The CDR3 here is CASSPSGQGGYEQYF. CDR3 in DNA: TGTGCCAGCAGTCCCTCCGGACAGGGGGGTTACGAGCAGTACTTC.

The chain links TRBV2 to TRBJ1-1; 8 nucleotides match TRBD1. The germline V gene encodes CDR1 SNHLY and CDR2 FYNNEI. CDR3 size: 16 residues. J was trimmed by 1 base and V by 5 bases; bases with no gene match: 9. CDR3: CASSPNRQGRNTEAFF. The DNA of the CDR3 is TGTGCCAGCAGTCCGAACCGACAGGGGAGGAACACTGAAGCTTTCTTT.

This chain joins TRBV28 and TRBJ2-7; D remains ambiguous. Germline CDR1 reads MDHEN; CDR2 reads SYDVKM. V lost 8 bases and J lost 2, with 13 bases in between. The CDR3 has 13 amino acids. CDR3 in amino acids: CASWAGTTYEQYF. CDR3 DNA sequence: TGTGCCAGCTGGGCCGGTACAACCTACGAGCAGTACTTC.

The chain couples TRBV5-1 to TRBJ1-1, with TRBD1 matching 8 bases. The junction had 8 bases not matched to a gene; V was cut back by 4 bases and J by 9 bases. Germline CDR1 is SGHRS and CDR2 is YFSETQ. The CDR3 loop spans 13 amino acids. The CDR3 protein is CASSPTWTGKAFF. In nucleotides, the CDR3 is TGCGCCAGCAGCCCTACTTGGACAGGGAAAGCTTTCTTT.

The chain's CDR3 is CATVQGEDNEQFF. The CDR3 DNA sequence: TGTGCCACCGTACAGGGGGAGGATAATGAGCAGTTCTTC. The V and J genes are TRBV10-3 and TRBJ2-1; 8 nucleotides agree with TRBD1. V lost 10 bases, J lost 7 bases, and 9 bases stayed unmatched. The CDR3 spans 13 residues. Per the germline V gene, CDR1 is ENHRY and CDR2 is SYGVKD.